The clone carrying this T cell receptor (beta chain) was seen many times. The data were obtained in a study of metastatic and nonmetastatic thyroid tumors. TCRdb called clones again from the PCR reads with MiXCR. The repertoire holds about 9,900 clones, with over 9.5% as singletons. V lost 3 bases to trimming and J lost 2 bases; unmatched junction nucleotides: 16. The CDR3 totals 19 residues. CDR1 and CDR2 from the germline V gene are SGHTA and FQGNSA. Patients had received no treatment of any kind before thyroid surgery. The chain couples TRBV7-2 to TRBJ1-2; the match to TRBD1 covers 9 bases. The sequenced material came from tumor tissue. The TCR was taken from a female donor with papillary thyroid cancer or a benign thyroid nodule (not recorded which). Some clones in this sample may be carry-over from other donors' samples. The CDR3 DNA is TGTGCCAGCAGCTTTATTATGGGGACAGGGTCCCCTGTCAACTATGGCTACACCTTC. Its translation: CASSFIMGTGSPVNYGYTF.